This T cell receptor beta chain came from a study of T-cell reconstitution after alpha-beta-depleted transplantation in children. The germline gives CDR1 SNHLY, CDR2 FYNNEI. This CDR3 is 14 amino acids long. Trimming cost V 7 bases and J 1 base, with 10 bases left between them. A TCRbeta library incorporating unique molecular identifiers was prepared. TCRdb ran MiXCR on the PCR reads and lists one entry per CDR3 protein. The data show a few hundred thousand distinct CDR3 sequences, approximately 20% seen once. The sequences come from PBMCs, mostly from graft donor cells, collected 180 days after TCRalphabeta/CD19-depleted stem cell transplant. The chain is built from TRBV2 and TRBJ2-2; D may be TRBD1 or TRBD2 (5 bases each). The receptor's source is a male patient between 10 and 17 years old who had a stem cell transplant for acute lymphoblastic leukemia, so the T cells may come from the graft donor. Written as DNA, the CDR3 is TGTGCCAGCACGGGGCTACTGAACACCGGGGAGCTGTTTTTT. Protein sequence: CASTGLLNTGELFF. The complete variable domain, with remaining parts taken from reference TRBV2 and TRBJ2-2, reads EPEVTQTPSHQVTQMGQEVILRCVPISNHLYFYWYRQILGQKVEFLVSFYNNEISEKSEIFDDQFSVERPDGSNFTLKIRSTKLEDSAMYFCASTGLLNTGELFFGEGSRLTVL.